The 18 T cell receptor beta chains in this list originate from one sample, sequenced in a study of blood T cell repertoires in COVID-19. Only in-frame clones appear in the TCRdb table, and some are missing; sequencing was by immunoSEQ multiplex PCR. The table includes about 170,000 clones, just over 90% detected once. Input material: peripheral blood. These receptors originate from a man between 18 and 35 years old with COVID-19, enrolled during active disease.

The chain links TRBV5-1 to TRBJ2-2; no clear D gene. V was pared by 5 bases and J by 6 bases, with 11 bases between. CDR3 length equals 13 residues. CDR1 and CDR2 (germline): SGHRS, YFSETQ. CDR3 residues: CASSPGWSGELFF. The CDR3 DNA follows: TGCGCCAGCAGTCCCGGGTGGTCCGGGGAGCTGTTTTTT.

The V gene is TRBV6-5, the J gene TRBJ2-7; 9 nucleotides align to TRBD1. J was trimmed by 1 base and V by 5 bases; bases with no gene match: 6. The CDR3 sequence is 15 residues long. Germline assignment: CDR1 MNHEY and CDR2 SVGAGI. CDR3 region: CASSSLTGGSYEQYF. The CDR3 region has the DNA TGTGCCAGCAGTAGTTTGACAGGGGGTTCCTACGAGCAGTACTTC.

The CDR3 protein is CASSEGLAGVDTQYF. CDR3 nucleotide sequence: TGTGCCAGCAGCGAGGGACTAGCGGGAGTTGATACGCAGTATTTT. The rearrangement links TRBV5-4 to TRBJ2-3; 14 bases map to TRBD2. V gave up 4 bases and J gave up 6 bases; unmatched junction bases: 4. The germline gives CDR1 SGHNT, CDR2 YYREEE (reference sequence). This CDR3 spans 15 amino acids.

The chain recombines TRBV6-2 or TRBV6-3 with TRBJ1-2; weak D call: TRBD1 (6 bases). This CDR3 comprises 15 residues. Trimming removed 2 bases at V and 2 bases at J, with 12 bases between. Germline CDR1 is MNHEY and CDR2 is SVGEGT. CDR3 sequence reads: CASSYDAQGNYGYTF. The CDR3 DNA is TGTGCCAGCAGTTACGACGCTCAGGGGAACTATGGCTACACCTTC.

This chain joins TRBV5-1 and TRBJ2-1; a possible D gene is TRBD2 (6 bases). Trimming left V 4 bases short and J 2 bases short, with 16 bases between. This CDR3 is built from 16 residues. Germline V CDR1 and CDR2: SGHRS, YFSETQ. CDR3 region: CASSTFRDSPYNEQFF. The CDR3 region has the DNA TGCGCCAGCAGCACTTTCCGGGACTCGCCCTACAATGAGCAGTTCTTC.

CDR3 sequence: CASSQGGGRGSYEQYF. CDR3 DNA: TGCGCCAGCAGCCAAGGGGGCGGGAGAGGATCCTACGAGCAGTACTTC. This chain joins TRBV4-1 and TRBJ2-7; the match to TRBD2 covers 7 bases. Germline assignment: CDR1 MGHRA and CDR2 YSYEKL. The CDR3 has 16 residues. The V and J ends lost 1 base and 1 base, in that order; junction bases with no gene match: 7.

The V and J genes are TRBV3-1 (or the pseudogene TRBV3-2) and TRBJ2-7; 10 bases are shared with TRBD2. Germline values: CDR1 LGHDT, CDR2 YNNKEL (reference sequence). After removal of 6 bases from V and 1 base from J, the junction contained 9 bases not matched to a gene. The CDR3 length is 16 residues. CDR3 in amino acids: CASRSERTSGSYEQYF. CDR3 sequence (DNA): TGTGCCAGCAGGAGTGAGCGGACTAGCGGTTCCTACGAGCAGTACTTC.

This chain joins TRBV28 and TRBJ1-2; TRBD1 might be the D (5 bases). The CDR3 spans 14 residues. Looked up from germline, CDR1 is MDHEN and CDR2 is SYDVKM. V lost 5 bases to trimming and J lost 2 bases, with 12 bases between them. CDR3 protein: CASSRPRANYGYTF. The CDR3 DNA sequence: TGTGCCAGCAGTAGACCCAGGGCCAACTATGGCTACACCTTC.

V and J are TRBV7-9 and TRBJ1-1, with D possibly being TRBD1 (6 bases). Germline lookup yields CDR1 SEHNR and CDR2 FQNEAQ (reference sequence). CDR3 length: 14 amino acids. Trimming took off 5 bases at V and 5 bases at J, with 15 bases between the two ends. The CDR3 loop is CASSPEQGGTEAFF. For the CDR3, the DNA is TGTGCCAGCAGCCCGGAACAGGGTGGGACTGAAGCTTTCTTT.

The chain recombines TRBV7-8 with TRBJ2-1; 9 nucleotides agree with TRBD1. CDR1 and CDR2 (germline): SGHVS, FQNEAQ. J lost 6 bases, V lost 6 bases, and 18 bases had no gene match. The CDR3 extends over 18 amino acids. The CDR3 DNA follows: TGTGCCAGCAGGGGTCGTTTTCGTGGGACAGGGCCTCGCAATGAGCAGTTCTTC. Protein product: CASRGRFRGTGPRNEQFF.

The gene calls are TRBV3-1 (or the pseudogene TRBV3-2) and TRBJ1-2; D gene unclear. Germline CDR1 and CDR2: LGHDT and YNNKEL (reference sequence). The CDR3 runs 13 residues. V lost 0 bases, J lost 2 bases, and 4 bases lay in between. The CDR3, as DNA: TGTGCCAGCAGCCAAGAGCTAAACTATGGCTACACCTTC. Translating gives CASSQELNYGYTF.

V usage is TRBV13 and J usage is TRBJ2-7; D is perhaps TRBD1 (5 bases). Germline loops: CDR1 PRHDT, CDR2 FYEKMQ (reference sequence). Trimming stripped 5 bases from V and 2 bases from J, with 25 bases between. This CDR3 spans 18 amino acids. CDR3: CASSPKNYQGSIPYEQYF. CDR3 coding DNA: TGTGCCAGCAGCCCGAAGAACTATCAGGGTAGTATACCCTACGAGCAGTACTTC.

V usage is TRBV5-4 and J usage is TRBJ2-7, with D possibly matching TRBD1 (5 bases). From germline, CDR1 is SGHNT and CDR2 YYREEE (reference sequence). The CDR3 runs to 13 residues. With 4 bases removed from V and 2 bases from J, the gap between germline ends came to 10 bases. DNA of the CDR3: TGTGCCAGCAGCCCGGGCAGGGCCTACGAGCAGTACTTC. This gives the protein CASSPGRAYEQYF. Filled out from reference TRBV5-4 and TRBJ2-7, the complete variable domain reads ETGVTQSPTHLIKTRGQQVTLRCSSQSGHNTVSWYQQALGQGPQFIFQYYREEENGRGNFPPRFSGLQFPNYSSELNVNALELDDSALYLCASSPGRAYEQYFGPGTRLTVT.

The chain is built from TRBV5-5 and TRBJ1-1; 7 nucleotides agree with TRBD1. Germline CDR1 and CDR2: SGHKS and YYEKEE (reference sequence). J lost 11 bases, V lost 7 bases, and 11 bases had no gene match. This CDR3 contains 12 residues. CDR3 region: CASSDRPQGAFF. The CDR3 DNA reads TGTGCCAGCTCGGACAGGCCACAGGGGGCTTTCTTT.

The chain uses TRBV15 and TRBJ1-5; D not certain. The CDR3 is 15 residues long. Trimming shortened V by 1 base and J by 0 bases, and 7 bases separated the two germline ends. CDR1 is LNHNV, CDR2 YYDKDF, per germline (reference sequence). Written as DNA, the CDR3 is TGTGCCACCAGCAGAGTCCAGATTAGCAATCAGCCCCAGCATTTT. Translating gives CATSRVQISNQPQHF.

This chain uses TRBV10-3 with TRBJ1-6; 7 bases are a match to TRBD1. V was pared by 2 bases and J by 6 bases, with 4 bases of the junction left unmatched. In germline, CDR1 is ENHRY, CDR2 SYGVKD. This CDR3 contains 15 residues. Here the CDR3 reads CAISERTGLNSPLHF. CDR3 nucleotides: TGTGCCATCAGTGAGCGGACAGGCCTTAATTCACCCCTCCACTTT.

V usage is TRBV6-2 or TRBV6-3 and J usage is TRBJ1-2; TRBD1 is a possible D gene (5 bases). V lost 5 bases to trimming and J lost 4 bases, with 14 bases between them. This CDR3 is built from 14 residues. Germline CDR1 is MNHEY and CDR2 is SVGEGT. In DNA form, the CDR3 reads TGTGCCAGCAGTGGCGGGGCATCCCGCTATGGCTACACCTTC. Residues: CASSGGASRYGYTF.

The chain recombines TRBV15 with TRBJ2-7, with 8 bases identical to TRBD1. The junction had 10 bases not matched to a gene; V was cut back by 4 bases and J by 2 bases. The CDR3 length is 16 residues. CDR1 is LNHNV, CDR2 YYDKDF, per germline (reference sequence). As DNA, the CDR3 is TGTGCCACCAGCACTCTGCTCCGGGACAGGACCTACGAGCAGTACTTC. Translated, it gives CATSTLLRDRTYEQYF. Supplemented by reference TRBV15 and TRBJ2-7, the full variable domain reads DAMVIQNPRYQVTQFGKPVTLSCSQTLNHNVMYWYQQKSSQAPKLLFHYYDKDFNNEADTPDNFQSRRPNTSFCFLDIRSPGLGDTAMYLCATSTLLRDRTYEQYFGPGTRLTVT.